The next 30 T cell receptor beta chains were all read from a single sample in a study of CD8+ T cells in alopecia areata. Treatment specified: oral pan-JAK inhibitor, 5-10 mg twice daily. Sequencing relied on a cDNA template that was reverse transcribed from extracted RNA. Generated by immunoSEQ multiplex PCR, the TCRdb table keeps only in-frame clones and is missing some. The table lists more than 200,000 clones, 66% of them singletons. This material consisted of CD4+ T cells sorted from blood, taken at week 44, from a patient treated with tofacitinib. These receptors came from a human donor with alopecia areata.

The count of this clone is one. The chain recombines TRBV29-1 with TRBJ1-4; 8 nucleotides match TRBD1. This CDR3 is 13 amino acids long. J lost 6 bases, V lost 7 bases, and 7 bases had no gene match. Germline CDR1 reads SQVTM; CDR2 reads ANQGSEA. Here the CDR3 DNA reads TGCAGCGGGCGGGGGACAGGAGATGAAAAACTGTTTTTT. It codes for CSGRGTGDEKLFF.

The chain links TRBV5-1 to TRBJ2-1; D remains unclear. This CDR3 has 16 residues. From germline, CDR1 is SGHRS and CDR2 YFSETQ. V lost 4 bases to trimming and J lost 12 bases, with 26 bases between them. DNA of the CDR3: TGCGCCAGCAGCCCCACGACTGGCCTTGAACCTCGCGGGCAGTTCTTC. Its translation: CASSPTTGLEPRGQFF.

The chain carries TRBV20-1 and TRBJ1-2, with a possible D match to TRBD1 (5 bases). CDR1 is DFQATT, CDR2 SNEGSKA, per germline (reference sequence). This CDR3 has 11 residues. Trimming took off 5 bases at V and 8 bases at J, with 12 bases between the two ends. The CDR3 spells CSARGTAGYTF. The CDR3 DNA follows: TGCAGTGCTCGCGGGACGGCGGGCTACACCTTC.

In this sample, this clone turned up once. The genes are TRBV7-6 and TRBJ1-2; no firm D call. The CDR3 runs 13 residues. Deletions cut 3 bases from V and 7 bases from J, with 12 bases between. Germline V gene data show CDR1 as SGHVS and CDR2 as FNYEAQ. CDR3 coding DNA: TGTGCCAGCAGCTTCGGCGCCTCGAGTGGCTACACCTTC. This codes for CASSFGASSGYTF.

The chain carries TRBV4-3 and TRBJ2-3; 10 bases line up with TRBD2. Germline V lookup: CDR1 LGHNA, CDR2 YSLEER. J lost 2 bases, V lost 4 bases, and 9 bases had no gene match. CDR3 length: 17 residues. CDR3 DNA: TGCGCCAGCAGCCCCAATTCGGGACTAGCGTACACAGATACGCAGTATTTT. Residues: CASSPNSGLAYTDTQYF.

The CDR3 region has the DNA TGTGCCATCCGGGGGACCGGGGCCAACGTCCTGACTTTC. Protein product: CAIRGTGANVLTF. The genes are TRBV15 and TRBJ2-6, with a possible D match to TRBD2 (6 bases). The V end lost 10 bases, the J end lost 4 bases, and 11 bases lay between the germline ends. The CDR3 has 13 residues. Germline CDR1 and CDR2: LNHNV and YYDKDF (reference sequence).

The sample holds a few counts of this clone. The chain is built from TRBV14 and TRBJ2-3; 7 nucleotides align to TRBD2. Germline CDR1 SGHDN, CDR2 FVKESK. The CDR3 sequence is 16 residues long. V shed 4 bases and J 0 bases; nucleotides not matched to a gene: 7. CDR3 bases: TGTGCCAGCAGCCCCTGGGGGGGTACTAGCACAGATACGCAGTATTTT. This gives the protein CASSPWGGTSTDTQYF.

V gene TRBV5-1 combines with J gene TRBJ2-4, with 8 bases aligning to TRBD1. Germline values: CDR1 SGHRS, CDR2 YFSETQ. After removal of 4 bases from V and 9 bases from J, the junction contained 12 bases not matched to a gene. The CDR3 totals 15 residues. The CDR3 sequence: CASSVTGGRQSIQYF. For the CDR3, the DNA is TGCGCCAGCAGCGTAACAGGGGGACGTCAGAGCATTCAGTACTTC.

This clone has a handful of counts. The J gene is TRBJ2-5, the V gene TRBV4-3; D unclear. Germline V gene sequence: CDR1 LGHNA, CDR2 YSLEER. This CDR3 is 16 amino acids long. The V end was cut by 1 base, the J end by 5 bases, with 17 bases between. CDR3 loop: CASSQVISRGLETQYF. Written as DNA, the CDR3 is TGCGCCAGCAGCCAAGTAATCTCCCGTGGGCTGGAGACCCAGTACTTC.

The chain links TRBV29-1 to TRBJ2-1, with 7 bases lining up with TRBD1. V gave up 3 bases and J gave up 4 bases; unmatched junction bases: 12. Looked up from germline, CDR1 is SQVTM and CDR2 is ANQGSEA. The CDR3 length is 16 residues. The CDR3 reads CSVEGNRGMGYNEQFF. Here the CDR3 DNA reads TGCAGCGTTGAGGGGAACAGGGGAATGGGTTACAATGAGCAGTTCTTC.

This clone was found a few times. The chain uses TRBV15 and TRBJ2-4, with 7 bases that match TRBD1. The CDR3 sequence is 13 residues long. V lost 1 base to trimming and J lost 9 bases; unmatched junction nucleotides: 3. The germline CDR1 and CDR2 sequences are LNHNV and YYDKDF (reference sequence). CDR3: CATSRGRGSIQYF. The CDR3 nucleotides are TGTGCCACCAGCAGAGGCAGGGGGTCCATTCAGTACTTC.

The rearrangement joins TRBV5-1 to TRBJ2-7; D possibly corresponds to TRBD2 (5 bases). Germline CDR1 is SGHRS and CDR2 is YFSETQ. The CDR3 has 15 amino acids. The V and J ends lost 0 bases and 3 bases respectively, with 13 bases between them. This chain's CDR3 is CASSLGRAGDYEQYF. The CDR3 DNA is TGCGCCAGCAGCTTGGGTAGGGCCGGGGACTACGAGCAGTACTTC.

The rearrangement uses TRBV4-3 and TRBJ2-1; D remains unclear. Per the germline V gene, CDR1 is LGHNA and CDR2 is YSLEER. This CDR3 region has 12 residues. With 0 bases removed from V and 7 bases from J, the gap between germline ends came to 4 bases. Here the CDR3 reads CASSQDNNEQFF. DNA for the CDR3: TGCGCCAGCAGCCAAGATAATAATGAGCAGTTCTTC.

The rearrangement links TRBV9 to TRBJ1-1, with D possibly being TRBD1 (5 bases). There are 13 residues in the CDR3. The V and J ends lost 3 bases and 5 bases respectively, with 11 bases between them. Germline V gene data show CDR1 as SGDLS and CDR2 as YYNGEE. The CDR3 here is CASSADQGTEAFF. The DNA of the CDR3 is TGTGCCAGCAGCGCGGACCAGGGAACTGAAGCTTTCTTT.

The chain links TRBV6-5 to TRBJ1-1; D gene ambiguous. Germline assignment: CDR1 MNHEY and CDR2 SVGAGI. This CDR3 is 12 amino acids long. The V end lost 0 bases, the J end lost 6 bases, and 5 bases lay between the germline ends. The CDR3, as DNA: TGTGCCAGCAGTTACTCTGGATCTGAAGCTTTCTTT. Translating gives CASSYSGSEAFF.

This chain uses TRBV11-2 with TRBJ2-7; D possibly matches TRBD1 or TRBD2 (5 bases each). The CDR3 loop spans 17 amino acids. Germline CDR1 reads SGHAT; CDR2 reads FQNNGV. Trimming took off 1 base at V and 0 bases at J, with 16 bases between the two ends. The CDR3 spells CASSLGPSWGSSYEQYF. DNA of the CDR3: TGTGCCAGCAGCTTAGGACCGAGTTGGGGGAGCTCCTACGAGCAGTACTTC. Combining the CDR3 with reference TRBV11-2 and TRBJ2-7 gives the whole variable domain EAGVAQSPRYKIIEKRQSVAFWCNPISGHATLYWYQQILGQGPKLLIQFQNNGVVDDSQLPKDRFSAERLKGVDSTLKIQPAKLEDSAVYLCASSLGPSWGSSYEQYFGPGTRLTVT.

This clone has only a few counts. The chain carries TRBV29-1 and TRBJ1-2, with D possibly matching TRBD1 (6 bases). Germline CDR1 SQVTM, CDR2 ANQGSEA. The CDR3 is 14 amino acids. Between the trimmed V and J ends, which lost 5 bases and 6 bases, there was a span of 19 bases. The CDR3 nucleotides are TGCAGCGTTCCCCCCCTCGGCAGGGACAATGGCTACACCTTC. Translated: CSVPPLGRDNGYTF. Looking up the rest from reference TRBV29-1 and TRBJ1-2 gives the full variable domain: SAVISQKPSRDICQRGTSLTIQCQVDSQVTMMFWYRQQPGQSLTLIATANQGSEATYESGFVIDKFPISRPNLTFSTLTVSNMSPEDSSIYLCSVPPLGRDNGYTFGSGTRLTVV.

This clone was counted a few times. The chain is built from TRBV2 and TRBJ1-1; no reliable D call. The CDR3 covers 15 residues. Germline V gives CDR1 SNHLY, CDR2 FYNNEI. Between the trimmed V and J ends, which lost 5 bases and 2 bases, there was a span of 15 bases. CDR3 in DNA: TGTGCCAGCAGTCCCTCCCCTCTCTTAAACACTGAAGCTTTCTTT. This gives the protein CASSPSPLLNTEAFF.

The rearrangement joins TRBV9 to TRBJ2-2, with a possible D match to TRBD1 (6 bases). The CDR3 sequence is 16 residues long. Trimming took 4 bases from V and 6 from J, leaving 19 bases between them. Germline V gene lookup returns CDR1 SGDLS and CDR2 YYNGEE. CDR3 bases: TGTGCCAGCAGCCAGAGAGGGACAAACTATGCCGGGGAGCTGTTTTTT. It encodes CASSQRGTNYAGELFF.

The CDR3: CASGLVANRESYEQYF. The CDR3 DNA follows: TGTGCTAGTGGTTTGGTGGCCAACAGGGAATCCTACGAGCAGTACTTC. The V call is TRBV12-5, the J call TRBJ2-7, with D perhaps matching TRBD1 (6 bases). V was shortened by 0 bases and J by 1 base, with 13 bases between the two germline ends. Germline CDR1 LGHNT, CDR2 FRNRAP. The CDR3 runs to 16 residues. The variable domain in full, with the rest retrieved from reference TRBV12-5 and TRBJ2-7, is DARVTQTPRHKVTEMGQEVTMRCQPILGHNTVFWYRQTMMQGLELLAYFRNRAPLDDSGMPKDRFSAEMPDATLATLKIQPSEPRDSAVYFCASGLVANRESYEQYFGPGTRLTVT.

The chain recombines TRBV30 with TRBJ2-4, with a tentative D call TRBD2 (6 bases). There are 13 residues in the CDR3. V dropped 3 bases and J dropped 5 bases, with 11 bases sitting between them. CDR1 and CDR2 (germline): GTSNPN, SVGIG (reference sequence). As DNA, the CDR3 is TGTGCCTGGAGCCGGGGACTGCAAAACATTCAGTACTTC. As protein: CAWSRGLQNIQYF.

This chain uses TRBV19 with TRBJ1-1, with TRBD1 identical over 12 bases. This CDR3 comprises 19 residues. Looked up from germline, CDR1 is LNHDA and CDR2 is SQIVND (reference sequence). Trimming removed 4 bases from V and 0 bases from J; junction bases left unmatched: 12. The CDR3 coding sequence is TGTGCCAGTAGTACCTGGACCGGGACAGGGGGCTCCATGAACACTGAAGCTTTCTTT. Translated: CASSTWTGTGGSMNTEAFF.

For the CDR3, the DNA is TGTGCCAGCAGCTTGAGCCGATACTACAATGAGCAGTTCTTC. It yields the protein CASSLSRYYNEQFF. The chain links TRBV5-6 to TRBJ2-1; D is uncertain. Trimming removed 1 base from V and 3 bases from J, with 8 bases in between. The CDR3 has 14 residues. From germline, CDR1 is SGHDT and CDR2 YYEEEE.

The J gene is TRBJ2-7, the V gene TRBV15; no firm D call. Trimming pared 1 base from V and 5 bases from J, leaving 6 bases between. The germline V gene has CDR1 LNHNV and CDR2 YYDKDF (reference sequence). CDR3 length: 12 amino acids. The CDR3 reads CATSRVSDEQYF. CDR3 DNA sequence: TGTGCCACCAGCAGAGTTTCAGACGAGCAGTACTTC.

The chain has TRBV4-3 and TRBJ1-4; no clear D. Trimming cost V 4 bases and J 3 bases, with 18 bases left between them. This CDR3 comprises 17 residues. From germline, CDR1 is LGHNA and CDR2 YSLEER. The CDR3 DNA reads TGCGCCAGCAGCCCCCGGGTGGGAGGAGGTGCTAATGAAAAACTGTTTTTT. Translating it yields CASSPRVGGGANEKLFF.

The chain recombines TRBV18 with TRBJ1-2; D not resolved. CDR3 length: 15 amino acids. V gave up 2 bases and J gave up 8 bases, with 18 bases separating them. CDR1 KGHSH and CDR2 LQKENI come from the germline V gene. The CDR3 nucleotides read TGTGCCAGCTCACCAGCTCTCGTGAGGGATCGCGGCTACACCTTC. The encoded protein is CASSPALVRDRGYTF.

The chain is built from TRBV7-9 and TRBJ2-2, with D unclear. Trimming pared 2 bases from V and 6 bases from J, leaving 4 bases between. The CDR3 is 12 amino acids. The V gene's germline CDR1 is SEHNR and CDR2 FQNEAQ (reference sequence). CDR3 amino acids: CASSLYPGELFF. The CDR3 nucleotides read TGTGCCAGCAGCTTATATCCCGGGGAGCTGTTTTTT.

The rearrangement joins TRBV7-3 to TRBJ2-3; 14 bases line up with TRBD2. CDR1 SGHTA and CDR2 FQGTGA come from the germline V gene. The CDR3 is 17 residues long. With 3 bases clipped from V and 6 bases from J, the junction kept 8 bases outside the gene matches. CDR3 bases: TGTGCCAGCAGCTTCGCACCGGGACTAGCGGGGGTGGATACGCAGTATTTT. This translates into CASSFAPGLAGVDTQYF. Based on the CDR3 plus reference TRBV7-3 and TRBJ2-3, the full variable domain is GAGVSQTPSNKVTEKGKYVELRCDPISGHTALYWYRQSLGQGPEFLIYFQGTGAADDSGLPNDRFFAVRPEGSVSTLKIQRTERGDSAVYLCASSFAPGLAGVDTQYFGPGTRLTVL.

CDR3 residues: CSVRVYGANVLTF. DNA of the CDR3: TGCAGCGTTCGGGTGTATGGGGCCAACGTCCTGACTTTC. This chain uses TRBV29-1 with TRBJ2-6; D ambiguous. V was shortened by 5 bases and J by 3 bases, with 8 bases between the two germline ends. CDR1 and CDR2 from the germline V gene are SQVTM and ANQGSEA. CDR3 length: 13 amino acids.

The chain has TRBV5-1 and TRBJ2-3, with 7 bases fitting TRBD1. CDR3 length: 16 residues. Per germline, CDR1 SGHRS and CDR2 YFSETQ. Trimming took 0 bases from V and 0 from J; bases not matched to a gene: 4. CDR3 nucleotide sequence: TGCGCCAGCAGCTTGGGCTCGGGACAGAGCACAGATACGCAGTATTTT. Its protein is CASSLGSGQSTDTQYF. The whole variable domain, filled in from reference TRBV5-1 and TRBJ2-3, reads KAGVTQTPRYLIKTRGQQVTLSCSPISGHRSVSWYQQTPGQGLQFLFEYFSETQRNKGNFPGRFSGRQFSNSRSEMNVSTLELGDSALYLCASSLGSGQSTDTQYFGPGTRLTVL.